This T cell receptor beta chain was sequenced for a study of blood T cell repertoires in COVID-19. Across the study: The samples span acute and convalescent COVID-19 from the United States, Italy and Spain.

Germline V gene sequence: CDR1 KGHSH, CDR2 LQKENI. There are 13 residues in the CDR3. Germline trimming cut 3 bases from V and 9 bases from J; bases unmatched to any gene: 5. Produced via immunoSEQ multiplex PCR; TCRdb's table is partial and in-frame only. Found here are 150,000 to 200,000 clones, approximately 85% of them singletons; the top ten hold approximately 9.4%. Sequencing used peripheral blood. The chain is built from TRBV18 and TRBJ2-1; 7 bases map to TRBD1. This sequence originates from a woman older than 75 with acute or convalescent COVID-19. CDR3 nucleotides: TGTGCCAGCTCACCCCGACAGGGCAGTGAGCAGTTCTTC. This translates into CASSPRQGSEQFF.